This entry lists 19 T cell receptor beta chains sequenced from one sample in a study of cytomegalovirus exposure and HLA in healthy donors. The PCR made use of 60 Vbeta and 13 Jbeta primers. Clones were sequenced by immunoSEQ multiplex PCR, and TCRdb holds only the in-frame ones, with some missing. The sample holds around 63,000 clones. The sample consisted of PBMCs. Receptors originate from a woman under 40 in good health and CMV-seronegative.

The gene calls are TRBV5-4 and TRBJ2-7; 8 bases align to TRBD1. V gave up 4 bases and J gave up 3 bases; unmatched junction bases: 9. The CDR3 consists of 15 residues. Germline V lookup: CDR1 SGHNT, CDR2 YYREEE (reference sequence). This CDR3 is CASSVPGQANYEQYF. The CDR3 coding sequence is TGTGCCAGCAGCGTCCCGGGACAGGCGAACTACGAGCAGTACTTC.

This chain joins TRBV6-1 and TRBJ2-6; 11 bases line up with TRBD1. This CDR3 region has 18 residues. V lost 4 bases and J lost 1; bases outside the gene matches: 6. The germline CDR1 and CDR2 sequences are MNHNS and SASEGT. CDR3 region: CASSARDRGLSGANVLTF. The DNA of the CDR3 is TGTGCCAGCAGTGCCCGGGACAGGGGGTTGTCTGGGGCCAACGTCCTGACTTTC.

The genes are TRBV5-6 and TRBJ1-2, with no clear D. V lost 1 base, J lost 3 bases, and 16 bases lay in between. Germline V gene data show CDR1 as SGHDT and CDR2 as YYEEEE. CDR3 size: 16 residues. This CDR3 is CASSLWFMRGDYGYTF. The CDR3 nucleotides read TGTGCCAGCAGCTTGTGGTTTATGCGCGGGGACTATGGCTACACCTTC.

This chain links TRBV15 with TRBJ1-2; D unclear. V was pared by 1 base and J by 4 bases, with 7 bases between. The CDR3 spans 13 residues. Per germline, CDR1 LNHNV and CDR2 YYDKDF (reference sequence). CDR3 in DNA: TGTGCCACCAGCAGAGGTGGGCTCTATGGCTACACCTTC. Translation: CATSRGGLYGYTF.

J is TRBJ1-3 and V is TRBV5-6; D not resolved. The germline V gene has CDR1 SGHDT and CDR2 YYEEEE. The CDR3 runs 15 residues. Between the trimmed V and J ends, which lost 2 bases and 4 bases, there was a span of 13 bases. This CDR3 reads CASSFTPAAGNTIYF. The CDR3 bases are TGTGCCAGCAGCTTCACACCGGCGGCCGGAAACACCATATATTTT.

The chain couples TRBV19 to TRBJ2-5; the D is unclear. This CDR3 contains 14 residues. Germline V gene data show CDR1 as LNHDA and CDR2 as SQIVND (reference sequence). Trimming cost V 3 bases and J 5 bases, with 13 bases left between them. CDR3 loop: CASSMWPQPETQYF. The CDR3 nucleotides read TGTGCCAGTAGTATGTGGCCCCAACCGGAGACCCAGTACTTC. Drawing the rest from reference TRBV19 and TRBJ2-5, the complete variable domain is DGGITQSPKYLFRKEGQNVTLSCEQNLNHDAMYWYRQDPGQGLRLIYYSQIVNDFQKGDIAEGYSVSREKKESFPLTVTSAQKNPTAFYLCASSMWPQPETQYFGPGTRLLVL.

CDR3 in amino acids: CASSLQAGTETQYF. The CDR3, as DNA: TGTGCCAGCAGTCTCCAAGCGGGGACGGAGACCCAGTACTTC. The chain links TRBV9 to TRBJ2-5; TRBD2 aligns across 7 bases. The germline CDR1 and CDR2 sequences are SGDLS and YYNGEE. The CDR3 is 14 residues long. V was clipped by 5 bases and J by 5 bases; unmatched bases: 9.

The CDR3 spells CSVVQGGSNYGYTF. The CDR3 DNA is TGCAGCGTTGTACAGGGGGGGTCTAACTATGGCTACACCTTC. V is TRBV29-1 and J is TRBJ1-2, with 8 bases aligning to TRBD1. The CDR3 has 14 residues. Trimming cost V 4 bases and J 0 bases; bases outside gene matches: 4. Germline V CDR1 and CDR2: SQVTM, ANQGSEA.

The CDR3, as DNA: TGCGCCAGCAGCTTGGCCCCGGGACAGGCTCAGCCCCAGCATTTT. This sequence encodes CASSLAPGQAQPQHF. The chain carries TRBV5-1 and TRBJ1-5; the match to TRBD1 covers 8 bases. The CDR3 length is 15 residues. CDR1 is SGHRS, CDR2 YFSETQ, per germline. V was clipped by 0 bases and J by 6 bases; unmatched bases: 5. The whole variable domain, filled in from reference TRBV5-1 and TRBJ1-5, reads KAGVTQTPRYLIKTRGQQVTLSCSPISGHRSVSWYQQTPGQGLQFLFEYFSETQRNKGNFPGRFSGRQFSNSRSEMNVSTLELGDSALYLCASSLAPGQAQPQHFGDGTRLSIL.

The rearrangement links TRBV7-2 to TRBJ2-7; D ambiguous. Germline V gives CDR1 SGHTA, CDR2 FQGNSA. The V gene lost 6 bases and the J gene lost 2 bases, with 11 bases spanning the gap. The CDR3 consists of 13 residues. This CDR3 is CASRSTATYEQYF. The CDR3 nucleotides are TGTGCCAGCAGGTCTACTGCAACCTACGAGCAGTACTTC.

The V gene is TRBV5-1, the J gene TRBJ1-1; no firm D call. Trimming removed 0 bases from V and 0 bases from J, with 12 bases in between. This CDR3 spans 16 amino acids. Per germline, CDR1 SGHRS and CDR2 YFSETQ. In DNA form, the CDR3 reads TGCGCCAGCAGCTTGGCCCTGCGGGGAATGAACACTGAAGCTTTCTTT. Amino acids: CASSLALRGMNTEAFF.

This clone ranks as medium-sized in terms of frequency. The CDR3 reads CASSSGQVAPSVLTF. The CDR3 DNA follows: TGTGCCAGCAGCTCGGGACAGGTCGCCCCATCCGTCCTGACTTTC. V is TRBV2 and J is TRBJ2-6; 8 bases map to TRBD1. Germline V gene sequence: CDR1 SNHLY, CDR2 FYNNEI. J gave up 12 bases and V 6 bases, and 13 bases lay outside the gene matches. The length of the CDR3 is 15 residues. The full variable domain, completed using reference TRBV2 and TRBJ2-6, is EPEVTQTPSHQVTQMGQEVILRCVPISNHLYFYWYRQILGQKVEFLVSFYNNEISEKSEIFDDQFSVERPDGSNFTLKIRSTKLEDSAMYFCASSSGQVAPSVLTFGAGSRLTVL.

The chain recombines TRBV30 with TRBJ2-1, with TRBD2 matching over 7 bases. V shed 0 bases, J shed 10 bases, and the junction held 15 bases outside the gene matches. Germline lookup yields CDR1 GTSNPN and CDR2 SVGIG (reference sequence). The CDR3 sequence is 16 residues long. As DNA, the CDR3 is TGTGCCTGGAGTGTACTAACGGGAGGCGCTTCTTTGGAGCAGTTCTTC. Translation: CAWSVLTGGASLEQFF.

V is TRBV29-1 and J is TRBJ2-3, with D unresolved. V gave up 7 bases and J gave up 6 bases, with 2 bases separating them. The germline V gene has CDR1 SQVTM and CDR2 ANQGSEA. The CDR3 totals 8 residues. The CDR3 is CSADTQYF. Written as DNA, the CDR3 is TGCAGCGCGGATACGCAGTATTTT.

V and J are TRBV4-2 and TRBJ1-1, with D unresolved. Between the trimmed V and J ends, which lost 1 base and 1 base, there was a span of 13 bases. The V gene's germline CDR1 is LGHNA and CDR2 YNFKEQ. There are 16 residues in the CDR3. DNA for the CDR3: TGTGCCAGCAGCCAAGTATTGGAAGCGGGGAACACTGAAGCTTTCTTT. Its translation: CASSQVLEAGNTEAFF.

The chain is built from TRBV18 and TRBJ1-3; 8 nucleotides line up with TRBD1. The germline V gene has CDR1 KGHSH and CDR2 LQKENI. The CDR3 spans 15 residues. J lost 8 bases, V lost 3 bases, and 9 bases had no gene match. Written as DNA, the CDR3 is TGTGCCAGCTCACCCGGACAGGGCGCAGAGGACACCATATATTTT. This gives the protein CASSPGQGAEDTIYF.

The chain combines TRBV30 with TRBJ2-7; D is possibly TRBD1 (7 bases). Germline V CDR1 and CDR2: GTSNPN, SVGIG (reference sequence). V was cut by 8 bases and J by 5 bases, with 16 bases left in between. The CDR3 is 12 amino acids. The CDR3 is CAGQGGGNEQYF. As DNA, the CDR3 is TGTGCCGGTCAGGGGGGTGGCAACGAGCAGTACTTC. The full variable domain, its missing parts supplied by reference TRBV30 and TRBJ2-7, is SQTIHQWPATLVQPVGSPLSLECTVEGTSNPNLYWYRQAAGRGLQLLFYSVGIGQISSEVPQNLSASRPQDRQFILSSKKLLLSDSGFYLCAGQGGGNEQYFGPGTRLTVT.

The chain recombines TRBV11-2 with TRBJ1-1, with D possibly TRBD1 on 5 matching bases. Trimming removed 0 bases at V and 1 base at J, with 12 bases between. The germline V gene encodes CDR1 SGHAT and CDR2 FQNNGV. The CDR3 consists of 16 residues. As DNA, the CDR3 is TGTGCCAGCAGCTTAGATCTATCAGGGAAGAACACTGAAGCTTTCTTT. Translating it yields CASSLDLSGKNTEAFF.

The CDR3 reads CASSLRRGTNTEAFF. For the CDR3, the DNA is TGCGCCAGCAGCTTGCGTCGGGGGACGAACACTGAAGCTTTCTTT. This sequence joins TRBV5-1 and TRBJ1-1; perhaps TRBD1 as D (5 bases). Trimming left V 1 base short and J 1 base short, with 11 bases between. The CDR3 is 15 amino acids. Germline V gene sequence: CDR1 SGHRS, CDR2 YFSETQ.